This T cell receptor beta chain is drawn from a study of PD-1 blockade in classical Hodgkin lymphoma. The study's findings and limits: Sources of repertoire differences remain undefined, possibly disease activity or prior therapy.

Germline values: CDR1 ENHRY, CDR2 SYGVKD. With 8 bases removed from V and 2 bases from J, the gap between germline ends came to 17 bases. The CDR3 spans 15 residues. This clone showed up just a few times. Its antigen is unknown. Time point defined: newly diagnosed, previously untreated cHL patient sample. Sequenced by immunoSEQ multiplex PCR; TCRdb stores in-frame clones only, minus some. This table holds roughly 20,000 clones, 94% found once. Sequencing used peripheral blood mononuclear cells (PBMCs). The chain couples TRBV10-3 to TRBJ2-3; D possibly corresponds to TRBD1 (5 bases). The TCR was taken from a human donor with classical Hodgkin lymphoma. The CDR3 sequence: CAIASVGADTDTQYF. CDR3 bases: TGTGCCATCGCCTCGGTTGGGGCAGACACAGATACGCAGTATTTT.